This T cell receptor beta chain was sequenced during a study of OX40 agonist ivuxolimab in advanced cancers. Study-level background: The patients' treatment was ivuxolimab, an agonistic anti-OX40 (CD134) antibody. At 0.01 to 10 mg/kg, ivuxolimab was administered intravenously to patients every 2 weeks. Partial responses were recorded for three patients, including one with hepatocellular carcinoma and two with cutaneous melanoma.

Blood samples were obtained at baseline, cycle 4 day 1, and cycle 7 day 1. Germline V gene lookup returns CDR1 SGDLS and CDR2 YYNGEE. The V and J ends lost 7 bases and 0 bases respectively, with 12 bases between them. The CDR3 runs to 14 residues. The method was immunoSEQ multiplex PCR; TCRdb's version includes in-frame clones alone and lacks a portion of them. The sample holds 45,000 to 65,000 clones, about 81% seen once. The sequence came from an adult with an advanced solid tumor such as melanoma, head and neck, liver or kidney cancer. V usage is TRBV9 and J usage is TRBJ2-3; possibly TRBD1 or TRBD2 for D (6 bases each). The sample was CD4+ or CD8+ T cells sorted from blood, taken in a trial of the OX40 agonist ivuxolimab. CDR3 region: CASQAGGSTDTQYF. The CDR3 region has the DNA TGTGCCAGCCAAGCCGGGGGCAGCACAGATACGCAGTATTTT.